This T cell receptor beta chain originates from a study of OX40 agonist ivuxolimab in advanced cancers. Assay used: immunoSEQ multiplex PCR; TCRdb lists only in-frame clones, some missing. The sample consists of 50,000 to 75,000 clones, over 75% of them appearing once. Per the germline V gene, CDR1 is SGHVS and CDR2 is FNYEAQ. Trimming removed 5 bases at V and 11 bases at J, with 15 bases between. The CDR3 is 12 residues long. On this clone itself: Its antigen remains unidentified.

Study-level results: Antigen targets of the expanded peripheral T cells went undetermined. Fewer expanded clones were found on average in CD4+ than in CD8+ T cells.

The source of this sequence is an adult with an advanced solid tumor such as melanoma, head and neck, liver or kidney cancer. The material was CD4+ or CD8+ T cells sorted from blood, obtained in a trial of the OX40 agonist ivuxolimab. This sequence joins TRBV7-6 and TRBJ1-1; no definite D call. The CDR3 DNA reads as TGTGCCAGCAGCCGGCCCGGCTCCCCTGCTTTCTTT. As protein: CASSRPGSPAFF. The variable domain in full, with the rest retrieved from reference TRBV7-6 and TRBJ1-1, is GAGVSQSPRYKVTKRGQDVALRCDPISGHVSLYWYRQALGQGPEFLTYFNYEAQQDKSGLPNDRFSAERPEGSISTLTIQRTEQRDSAMYRCASSRPGSPAFFGQGTRLTVV.